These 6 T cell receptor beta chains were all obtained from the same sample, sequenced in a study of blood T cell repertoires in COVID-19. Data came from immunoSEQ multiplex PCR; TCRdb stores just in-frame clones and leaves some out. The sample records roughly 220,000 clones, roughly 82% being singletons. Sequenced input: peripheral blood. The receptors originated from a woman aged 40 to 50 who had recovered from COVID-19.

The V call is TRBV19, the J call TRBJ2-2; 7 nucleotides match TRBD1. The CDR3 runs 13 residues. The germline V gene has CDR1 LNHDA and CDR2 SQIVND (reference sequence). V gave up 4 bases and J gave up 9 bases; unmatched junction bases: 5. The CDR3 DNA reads TGTGCCAGTAGTAATGGACAGGTCAGGGAGCTGTTTTTT. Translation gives CASSNGQVRELFF.

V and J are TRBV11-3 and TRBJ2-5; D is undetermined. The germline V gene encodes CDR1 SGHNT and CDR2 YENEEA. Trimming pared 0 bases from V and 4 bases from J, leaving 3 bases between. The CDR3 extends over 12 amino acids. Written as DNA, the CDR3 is TGTGCCAGCAGCTTAGAGAGAGAGACCCAGTACTTC. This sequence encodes CASSLERETQYF.

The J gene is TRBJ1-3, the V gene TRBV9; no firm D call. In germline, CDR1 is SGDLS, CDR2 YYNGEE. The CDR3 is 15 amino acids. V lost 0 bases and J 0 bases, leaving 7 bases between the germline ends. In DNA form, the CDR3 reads TGTGCCAGCAGCGTAGCTGGGAGCTCTGGAAACACCATATATTTT. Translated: CASSVAGSSGNTIYF.

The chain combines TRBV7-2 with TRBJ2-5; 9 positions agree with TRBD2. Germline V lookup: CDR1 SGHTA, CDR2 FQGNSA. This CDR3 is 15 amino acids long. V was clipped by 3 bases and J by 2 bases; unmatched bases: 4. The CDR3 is CASSFVAGAQETQYF. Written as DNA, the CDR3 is TGTGCCAGCAGCTTCGTAGCGGGAGCACAAGAGACCCAGTACTTC.

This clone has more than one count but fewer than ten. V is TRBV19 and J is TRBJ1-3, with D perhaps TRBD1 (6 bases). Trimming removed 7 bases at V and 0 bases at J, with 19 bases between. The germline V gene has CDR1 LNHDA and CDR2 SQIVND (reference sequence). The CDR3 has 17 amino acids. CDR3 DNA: TGTGCCAGTATCGAACAGGGATTCGGGTACTCTGGAAACACCATATATTTT. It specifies CASIEQGFGYSGNTIYF.

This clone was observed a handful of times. The CDR3 sequence: CASSLGVDRGQETQYF. CDR3 DNA: TGCGCCAGCAGCTTGGGTGTGGACAGGGGGCAAGAGACCCAGTACTTC. V usage is TRBV5-1 and J usage is TRBJ2-5; 10 bases line up with TRBD1. Trimming at V came to 0 bases and at J to 2 bases, leaving 4 bases not matched to a gene. Germline V CDR1 and CDR2: SGHRS, YFSETQ. This CDR3 region has 16 residues.